These T cell receptor beta chains were read from a single sample in a study of T cell repertoires in aging, cancer and after chemotherapy. TCRdb re-called the multiplex PCR reads with MiXCR, one entry per CDR3 protein. The table lists 1,400 or so distinct CDR3 sequences, 60% of them singletons, with about 40% in the top ten. The sequenced material came from blood. These receptors were obtained from a human donor with a blood cancer. Each CDR3 is given with its conserved first and last residue.

V gene	J gene	CDR3 protein
TRBV7-6	TRBJ2-3	CASSTDRGRSTDTQYF
TRBV6-5	TRBJ1-1	CASSGGTEAFF
TRBV30	TRBJ1-2	CAWSVLIRDGYTF
TRBV6-5	TRBJ2-7	CASSTYRDRADEQYF
TRBV6-5	TRBJ2-1	CASTLGGQRFNEQFF
TRBV27	TRBJ2-1	CASMGSGYNEQFF
TRBV30	TRBJ1-2	CARDGRGQGIGYTF
TRBV29-1	TRBJ1-2	CSVEQMGGYTF
TRBV30	TRBJ2-7	CAWSPSPPTQYF
TRBV7-2	TRBJ1-6	CASSLWRRVDSPLHF
TRBV6-5	TRBJ2-3	CASSYSRDRITQYF
TRBV20-1	TRBJ2-1	CSARDPALAGWYNEQFF
TRBV6-5	TRBJ1-6	CASGGLSLHF
TRBV6-5	TRBJ1-5	CASSPIRDRSQPQHF
TRBV6-5	TRBJ1-6	CASRLGSSYNSPLHF
TRBV6-5	TRBJ2-3	CASSSPDTQYF
TRBV7-2	TRBJ2-1	CASSNPTSGRASYNEQFF
TRBV12-3/TRBV12-4	TRBJ2-1	CASSFRRGGPYNEQFF
TRBV29-1	TRBJ2-3	CSGTAGGGTDTQYF
TRBV6-5	TRBJ2-7	CASSLRDSSYEQYF
TRBV20-1	TRBJ2-1	CSASQVLAGSNEQFF
TRBV29-1	TRBJ2-3	CSVEVRADTQYF
TRBV20-1	TRBJ2-1	CSASPGTSGYNEQFF
TRBV12-3/TRBV12-4	TRBJ2-3	CASSLDIAGGTDTQYF
TRBV15	TRBJ1-2	CATSSRYPIVYTF
TRBV12-3/TRBV12-4	.	CASSLSPGETQYF
TRBV11-2	TRBJ2-1	CASSLEGAPYNKQFF
TRBV20-1	TRBJ2-3	CSARSLAGVADTQYF
TRBV29-1	TRBJ2-6	CRAGQGDSGANVLTF
TRBV6-5	TRBJ1-5	CASSRGGSNQPQHF
TRBV7-2	TRBJ2-1	CASSRRRELGPYNEQFF
TRBV6-5	TRBJ2-7	CASTHRGKGSSYEQYF
TRBV29-1	TRBJ2-7	CAGTSGISSEQYF
TRBV6-6	TRBJ2-5	CASSNRLAGQETQYF
TRBV6-5	TRBJ1-2	CASRTGGYGYTF
TRBV30	TRBJ1-6	CAWSVNNSPLHF
TRBV6-5	TRBJ2-3	CASRPRHASTDTQYF
TRBV6-5	TRBJ1-4	CASTAAATNEKLFF
TRBV20-1	TRBJ2-7	CSAGTPGLAGSNEQYF
TRBV6-5	TRBJ1-2	CASSERGDESYGYTF